This TCR beta chain originates from a study of blood T cell repertoires in COVID-19. Background on the study: Acute and convalescent COVID-19 specimens originated in the United States, Italy and Spain. Nucleic acid was either cDNA or gDNA, and it came from T cells, B-cell-depleted T cells, or PBMCs.

The CDR3 consists of 11 residues. Per germline, CDR1 MNHEY and CDR2 SVGEGT. V dropped 3 bases and J dropped 3 bases, with 3 bases sitting between them. Original analysis: Amplification from reference gene primers served as the basis for estimated nucleated cell counts. Sequenced by immunoSEQ multiplex PCR; TCRdb stores in-frame clones only, minus some. V, J and clone size are those of that table, while D and trimming were read from the DNA. The table has approximately 110,000 clones, 81% seen once. This clone was recorded only once. The material sequenced was peripheral blood. The clonotype originates from a man older than 75 with acute or convalescent COVID-19. The chain recombines TRBV6-2 or TRBV6-3 with TRBJ2-7; D not certain. The CDR3 is CASSYYYEQYF. The CDR3 nucleotides are TGTGCCAGCAGTTATTACTACGAGCAGTACTTC.